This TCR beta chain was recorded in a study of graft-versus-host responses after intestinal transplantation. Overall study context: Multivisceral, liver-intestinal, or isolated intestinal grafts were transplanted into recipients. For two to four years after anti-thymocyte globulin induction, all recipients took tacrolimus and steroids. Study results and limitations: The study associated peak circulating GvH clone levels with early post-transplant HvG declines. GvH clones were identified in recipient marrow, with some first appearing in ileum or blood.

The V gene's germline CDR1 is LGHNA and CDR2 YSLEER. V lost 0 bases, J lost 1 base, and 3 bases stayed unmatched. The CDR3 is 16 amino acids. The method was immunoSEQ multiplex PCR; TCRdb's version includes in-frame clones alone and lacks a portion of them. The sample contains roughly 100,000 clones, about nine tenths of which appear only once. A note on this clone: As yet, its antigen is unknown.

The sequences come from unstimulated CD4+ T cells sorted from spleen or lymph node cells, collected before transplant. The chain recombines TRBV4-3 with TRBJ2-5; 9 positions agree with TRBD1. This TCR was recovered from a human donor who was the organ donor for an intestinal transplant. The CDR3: CASSQENRGPQETQYF. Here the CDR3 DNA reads TGCGCCAGCAGCCAAGAAAACAGGGGGCCCCAAGAGACCCAGTACTTC.